Below are 18 T cell receptor beta chains sequenced from a single sample in a study of tissue T cells after allogeneic stem cell transplantation. Assay used: immunoSEQ multiplex PCR; TCRdb lists only in-frame clones, some missing. This repertoire shows about 22,000 clones, roughly two thirds found once; its top ten account for approximately 0.72%. Sequenced: spleen. The receptors were gathered from a female BALB/c mouse in good health. For the strain, the MHC haplotype given is H2-d.

Regarding this clone: Gene labels here are mouse ones. The sequenced fragment ends 1 residue before the CDR3 boundary, so the rest is inferred from the germline J gene. The chain employs TRBV4 and TRBJ1-3; no firm D call. Looked up from germline, CDR1 is LGHDT and CDR2 is YNNKQL (reference sequence). V lost 3 bases, J lost 0 bases, and 9 bases lay in between. The CDR3 extends over 15 amino acids. The sequenced part of the CDR3 DNA is TGTGCCAGCAGCTATCTCAGGAATTCTGGAAATACGCTCTAT. It translates to CASSYLRNSGNTLY. The whole CDR3 protein is CASSYLRNSGNTLYF.

About this clone itself: Gene labels here are mouse ones. Coverage ceases 1 residue before the CDR3 finishes, and the germline J gene fills in the end. The gene calls are TRBV29 and TRBJ1-5; 8 bases are shared with TRBD1. With 7 bases clipped from V and 3 bases from J, the junction kept 5 bases outside the gene matches. Germline assignment: CDR1 MSHET and CDR2 SYDVDS. CDR3 length: 14 residues. The CDR3 bases that were read are TGTGCTAGCACCCCGGACAGGGTCAACCAGGCTCCGCTT. Amino acid sequence: CASTPDRVNQAPL. The full CDR3 protein is CASTPDRVNQAPLF. The full variable domain, completed using reference TRBV29 and TRBJ1-5, is DMKVTQMPRYLIKRMGENVLLECGQDMSHETMYWYRQDPGLGLQLIYISYDVDSNSEGDIPKGYRVSRKKREHFSLILDSAKTNQTSVYFCASTPDRVNQAPLFGEGTRLSVL.

Only a few counts were recorded for this clone. Mouse gene names apply. The read finishes 1 residue shy of the CDR3 end, and the germline J gene is used to complete it. In the same sample, other DNA sequences code for this CDR3. The rearrangement joins TRBV1 to TRBJ2-7, with D unclear. Trimming removed 1 base from V and 3 bases from J, with 1 base in between. The CDR3 runs 11 residues. The germline V gene encodes CDR1 NSQYPW and CDR2 LRSPGD (reference sequence). CDR3 region: CTCSAGYEQYF. CDR3 DNA (partial): TGCACCTGCAGTGCAGGCTATGAACAGTAC.

The table lists this clone with a few counts. The germline and genes are mouse ones. The read is 1 residue too short to cover the CDR3 end, so that end is filled in from the germline J gene. The V and J genes are TRBV13-1 and TRBJ2-1; weak D call: TRBD2 (7 bases). V lost 1 base, J lost 0 bases, and 11 bases lay in between. This CDR3 contains 16 residues. CDR1 is NSHNY, CDR2 SYGAGN, per germline. The CDR3 loop reads CASSDWLGANYAEQFF. The part of the CDR3 DNA that was read is TGTGCCAGCAGTGATTGGCTGGGGGCTAACTATGCTGAGCAGTTC.

This clone ranks as medium-sized. Mouse names are used for the genes. The observed sequence ends 1 residue before the CDR3 terminus, with the missing tail filled in from the germline J gene. V gene TRBV13-2 combines with J gene TRBJ1-3; D unclear. Germline V gene data show CDR1 as NNHNN and CDR2 as SYGAGS (reference sequence). With 6 bases removed from V and 0 bases from J, the gap between germline ends came to 7 bases. There are 13 residues in the CDR3. The DNA read from the CDR3 is TGTGCCAGCGCCATTAATTCTGGAAATACGCTCTAT. As protein: CASAINSGNTLY. In full, the CDR3 reads CASAINSGNTLYF.

On this clone itself: Gene names and germline refer to mouse. The CDR3 region is CASRRTGGGYEQYF. Partial CDR3 DNA: TGTGCCAGCAGGCGGACTGGGGGGGGTTATGAACAGTAC. This rearrangement joins TRBV4 to TRBJ2-7; 12 positions match TRBD2. The CDR3 end is not reached by the read, which stops 1 residue before it; the germline J gene fills it in. Trimming removed 6 bases from V and 4 bases from J; junction bases left unmatched: 4. This CDR3 has 14 residues. Per the germline V gene, CDR1 is LGHDT and CDR2 is YNNKQL (reference sequence).

As to this clone: Gene names are the mouse ones. Read sequence stops 1 residue before the CDR3 end, and the germline J gene provides the missing end. The chain uses TRBV5 and TRBJ1-1, with 10 bases lining up with TRBD1. The CDR3 contains 15 residues. Germline CDR1 LGHNA, CDR2 YNLKQL (reference sequence). The V gene end was trimmed by 1 base and the J gene end by 4 bases; junction bases not matched to a gene: 3. CDR3 DNA, as far as it was read: TGTGCCAGCAGCCAAGTTAGGACAGGGGGCACAGAAGTCTTC. Its translation is CASSQVRTGGTEVF. The full CDR3 reads CASSQVRTGGTEVFF.

As to this clone: Gene names are mouse gene names. The CDR3 bases that were read are TGTGCCAGCAGCCATAGACTGGCGAACTATGCTGAGCAGTTC. This codes for CASSHRLANYAEQF. The entire CDR3 sequence reads CASSHRLANYAEQFF. This rearrangement joins TRBV2 to TRBJ2-1, with D possibly being TRBD2 (6 bases). The read finishes 1 residue shy of the CDR3 end, and the germline J gene is used to complete it. The germline V gene encodes CDR1 LGHNA and CDR2 YSYQKL. There are 15 residues in the CDR3. Between the trimmed V and J ends, which lost 3 bases and 1 base, there was a span of 10 bases.

As to this clone: Genes and germline come from the mouse. With the read ending 1 residue before the CDR3 end, the germline J gene is used to fill in that end. V is TRBV13-2 and J is TRBJ1-2; D ambiguous. Germline assignment: CDR1 NNHNN and CDR2 SYGAGS (reference sequence). The CDR3 is made up of 13 amino acids. V shed 3 bases and J shed 0 bases, with 6 bases lying between them. CDR3 region: CASGGTANSDYTF. Partial CDR3 DNA: TGTGCCAGCGGTGGGACGGCAAACTCCGACTACACC.

This clone was seen a handful of times. The genes and germline here are from mouse. The read is 1 residue too short to cover the CDR3 end, so that end is filled in from the germline J gene. The chain uses TRBV31 and TRBJ2-7; TRBD1 aligns across 9 bases. This CDR3 has 14 residues. Germline V gives CDR1 GKSSPN, CDR2 SITVG. V dropped 1 base and J dropped 3; count of bases not matched to a gene: 4. CDR3 bases read: TGTGCCTGGAGTCCCCGGGACAGGGTCTATGAACAGTAC. It yields the protein CAWSPRDRVYEQY. The full CDR3 protein reads CAWSPRDRVYEQYF.

Concerning this clone: Gene names refer to mouse genes. The CDR3 goes on 1 residue after the read ends, and that part is filled in from the germline J gene. This chain joins TRBV13-2 and TRBJ2-7, with TRBD2 matching over 11 bases. V trimming: 0 bases; J trimming: 0 bases; junction bases outside the gene matches: 5. This CDR3 spans 17 amino acids. CDR1 is NNHNN, CDR2 SYGAGS, per germline (reference sequence). CDR3 protein: CASGDANWGGSSYEQYF. CDR3 DNA (partial): TGTGCCAGCGGTGATGCAAACTGGGGGGGCTCCTCCTATGAACAGTAC.

Regarding this clone: Genes here carry mouse names. The CDR3 goes on 1 residue after the read ends, and that part is filled in from the germline J gene. The V and J genes are TRBV26 and TRBJ2-3; TRBD1 matches 12 bases. CDR3 length: 16 amino acids. The V gene's germline CDR1 is KGHPV and CDR2 FQNQEV (reference sequence). J lost 0 bases, V lost 3 bases, and 1 base had no gene match. The DNA read from the CDR3 is TGTGCCAGCAGTCTCGGGACAGGGGGCAGTGCAGAAACGCTGTAT. Translated, it gives CASSLGTGGSAETLY. The entire CDR3 is CASSLGTGGSAETLYF.

This clone was counted only a few times. Gene and germline names: mouse. The read gets to within 1 residue of the CDR3 end, and the germline J gene fills in the rest. V gene TRBV2 combines with J gene TRBJ2-7; 8 nucleotides line up with TRBD1. The CDR3 extends over 13 amino acids. Germline-derived CDR1 and CDR2 are LGHNA and YSYQKL. The V segment lost 2 bases and the J segment 6 bases; nucleotides outside the gene matches: 3. The CDR3 is CASSQRQGREQYF. Partial CDR3 DNA: TGTGCCAGCAGCCAACGACAGGGGCGTGAACAGTAC.

The sample holds a few counts of this clone. The genes are named according to mouse. The CDR3 extends 1 residue past the end of the read, so its final part is completed from the germline J gene. The chain has TRBV16 and TRBJ2-7, with TRBD2 matching 11 bases. The V gene end was trimmed by 4 bases and the J gene end by 4 bases; junction bases not matched to a gene: 3. Germline V gives CDR1 SGHSA, CDR2 FRNQAP. The CDR3 contains 14 residues. The DNA read from the CDR3 is TGTGCAAGCAGCTCGACTGGGGGGGAGTATGAACAGTAC. It yields the protein CASSSTGGEYEQY. The full CDR3 protein is CASSSTGGEYEQYF.

In regard to this clone: Any gene name here is a mouse gene name. Coverage ceases 1 residue before the CDR3 finishes, and the germline J gene fills in the end. This chain joins TRBV13-3 and TRBJ2-5; 10 nucleotides agree with TRBD2. The trim removed 4 bases at V and 5 bases at J, leaving 4 bases unmatched. Germline V gene lookup returns CDR1 NNHDY and CDR2 SYVADS. There are 14 residues in the CDR3. The chain's CDR3 is CASSPGTGVDTQYF. CDR3 DNA (partial): TGTGCCAGCAGTCCCGGGACTGGGGTAGACACCCAGTAC.

Worth noting for this clone: The gene names given are mouse names. Read sequence stops 1 residue before the CDR3 end, and the germline J gene provides the missing end. This chain links TRBV13-2 with TRBJ2-7, with D possibly matching TRBD1 (5 bases). Germline V gives CDR1 NNHNN, CDR2 SYGAGS (reference sequence). The V gene lost 5 bases and the J gene lost 5 bases, with 5 bases spanning the gap. CDR3 size: 10 residues. This CDR3 is CASGTDEQYF. The sequenced CDR3 bases are TGTGCCAGCGGGACAGATGAACAGTAC.

This clone occurred a few times. Gene names and germline match the mouse. With the read ending 1 residue before the CDR3 end, the germline J gene is used to fill in that end. The rearrangement joins TRBV5 to TRBJ1-2; 7 nucleotides align to TRBD1. V gave up 1 base and J gave up 1 base; unmatched junction bases: 0. CDR3 length: 14 residues. CDR1 is LGHNA and CDR2 is YNLKQL in the germline V gene (reference sequence). CDR3 sequence reads: CASSQGTGNSDYTF. The part of the CDR3 DNA that was read is TGTGCCAGCAGCCAAGGGACAGGAAACTCCGACTACACC.

Points on this clone: Genes here carry mouse names. The missing CDR3 end, 1 residue past where the read stops, is filled in from the germline J gene. V gene TRBV19 combines with J gene TRBJ2-5; TRBD2 matches 8 bases. Trimming took 1 base from V and 0 from J; bases not matched to a gene: 1. The CDR3 has 15 residues. Germline V gene lookup returns CDR1 FNHDT and CDR2 SITEND (reference sequence). The CDR3 is CASSIWGGNQDTQYF. The DNA read from the CDR3 is TGTGCCAGCAGTATATGGGGGGGGAACCAAGACACCCAGTAC.